The clone carrying this T cell receptor beta chain showed up just a few times. The data were obtained in a study of T cells of healthy individuals. TCRdb called the 5' RACE reads again in MiXCR, with one record for every CDR3 protein. The data show 85,000 to 100,000 distinct CDR3 sequences, around 17% seen once. J lost 1 base, V lost 2 bases, and 3 bases had no gene match. Germline loops: CDR1 SGHNT, CDR2 YYREEE (reference sequence). This CDR3 has 14 residues. V is TRBV5-4 and J is TRBJ2-7; 7 positions match TRBD1. This clonotype originated in a human donor in good health. The CDR3 DNA reads as TGTGCCAGCAGCTTTCCGGGACAGTCCTACGAGCAGTACTTC. The encoded protein is CASSFPGQSYEQYF.